A selection of T cell receptor beta chains follows, all from one sample in a study of early T cells in non-severe SARS-CoV-2 infection. TCRdb used MiXCR to reprocess the 5' RACE reads, holding one entry per CDR3 protein. The data hold 100,000 or so distinct CDR3 sequences, with around 16% observed a single time. The starting material was whole blood, obtained at baseline. All receptors come from an adult who was a healthcare worker with PCR-confirmed SARS-CoV-2 infection or an uninfected control (not recorded which). The CDR3 runs from the conserved cysteine through the conserved F or W. The D gene is left open where the match is weak. Some rows have no size entry. The others give once, few or many, or a class for an expanded clone.

clone_size j_call cdr3_length v_call d_call cdr3_nt cdr3_aa
few TRBJ2-3 15 TRBV18 NA TGTGCCAGCTCACCAGAACAGGGAGTGGCAGATACGCAGTATTTT CASSPEQGVADTQYF
few TRBJ2-4 14 TRBV2 NA TGTGCCAGCAGGCCAGGGTTAGCCAAAAACATTCAGTACTTC CASRPGLAKNIQYF
few TRBJ1-5 13 TRBV7-6 NA TGTGCCGACAGGACACTAGTCGGCCAGCCCCAGCATTTT CADRTLVGQPQHF
NA TRBJ1-1 13 TRBV30 NA TGTGCCTGGAGCACACAGGGTAACACTGAAGCTTTCTTT CAWSTQGNTEAFF
NA TRBJ2-3 15 TRBV7-8 NA TGTGCCAGCAGCTTTCGAATAGCCTTCACAGATACGCAGTATTTT CASSFRIAFTDTQYF
once TRBJ2-1 15 TRBV28 NA TGTGCCAGCAGTCCCCTTGGGGATTCCTACAATGAGCAGTTCTTC CASSPLGDSYNEQFF
NA TRBJ2-4 15 TRBV12-3/TRBV12-4 TRBD1 TGTGCCAGCAGTCCGACAGGGGTAGCCAAAAACATTCAGTACTTC CASSPTGVAKNIQYF
many TRBJ1-3 15 TRBV11-2 NA TGTGCCAGCAGCTTAGCAGGGCAAGTCGGAAACACCATATATTTT CASSLAGQVGNTIYF
few TRBJ2-2 17 TRBV21-1 NA TGTGCCAGCAGCATTTTCCGACAGGGGTCGAAATCCGGGGAGCTGTTTTTT CASSIFRQGSKSGELFF
NA TRBJ2-1 15 TRBV7-8 NA TGTGCCAGCAGCTTAGATGATAGGGTCGACAATGAGCAGTTCTTC CASSLDDRVDNEQFF
NA TRBJ1-1 14 TRBV7-2 NA TGTGCCAGCGTCAGGGAACCGATGAACACTGAAGCTTTCTTT CASVREPMNTEAFF
few TRBJ2-7 15 TRBV18 TRBD2 TGTGCCAGCTCACCACCGATTCTTGGTAGCGGGAGTAGGTGCTTC CASSPPILGSGSRCF
few TRBJ2-3 16 TRBV7-2 TRBD2 TGTGCCAGCAGCTTAGTAGGGACTACACTCACAGATACGCAGTATTTT CASSLVGTTLTDTQYF
few TRBJ2-4 15 TRBV19 NA TGTGCCAGTACGCCGACACCCCTAGCCAAAAACATTCAGTACTTC CASTPTPLAKNIQYF
NA TRBJ2-5 14 TRBV29-1 NA TGCAGCGTCCCGGGACCCTACCTCCCGGAGACCCAGTACTTC CSVPGPYLPETQYF
few TRBJ1-1 13 TRBV3-1 NA TGTGCCAGCAGCCAAGTCGGGAACACTGAAGCTTTCTTT CASSQVGNTEAFF
few TRBJ2-1 16 TRBV7-9 TRBD2 TGTGCCAGCAGCTTGCGTGGCGGGAGGGCCAGGAATGAGCAGTTCTTC CASSLRGGRARNEQFF
NA TRBJ2-7 13 TRBV27 TRBD2 TGTGCCAGCAGTTTACTAGCGGGAGGCGAGCAGTACTTC CASSLLAGGEQYF
many TRBJ2-5 14 TRBV2 TRBD2 TGTGCCAGCAGTGATGGGGAGGGCAGCGAGACCCAGTACTTC CASSDGEGSETQYF
NA TRBJ2-2 13 TRBV3-1 NA TGTGCCAGCAGCTCAGGGAGAACCGGGGAGCTGTTTTTT CASSSGRTGELFF
few TRBJ1-6 15 TRBV4-3 NA TGCGCCAGCAGCCAAGAAAGGGGTAGCAATTCACCCCTCCACTTT CASSQERGSNSPLHF
NA TRBJ1-2 14 TRBV14 NA TGTGCCAGCAGCCAAGATCGTAGGGAGGGCGGCTACACCTTC CASSQDRREGGYTF
NA TRBJ2-2 14 TRBV12-3/TRBV12-4 TRBD2 TGTGCCAGCAGTTTGCGGGAGTTGGGCGGGGAGCTGTTTTTT CASSLRELGGELFF
NA TRBJ1-2 14 TRBV4-1 TRBD1 TGCGCCAGCAGAGACAATGACAGGGGATACGGCTACACCTTC CASRDNDRGYGYTF
few TRBJ1-2 18 TRBV4-3 NA TGCGCCAGCAGCCAAGATAGGTTCCAGGGCTTCGGTCACTATGGCTACACCTTC CASSQDRFQGFGHYGYTF
few TRBJ1-2 12 TRBV7-9 NA TGTGCCAGCAGCCGGGGGTTGGCTGGCTACACCTTC CASSRGLAGYTF
NA TRBJ2-1 14 TRBV20-1 NA TGCAGTGCTAGAGTGGCAGACTACAATGATGAGCAGTTCTTC CSARVADYNDEQFF
many TRBJ1-2 13 TRBV3-1 NA TGTGCCAGCAGCCAAGACGGGAACTATGGCTACACCTTC CASSQDGNYGYTF
many TRBJ2-1 15 TRBV5-1 TRBD2 TGCGCCAGCAGCTTGGGACTAGCGGGAGCCAATGAGCAGTTCTTC CASSLGLAGANEQFF
few TRBJ2-7 14 TRBV14 NA TGTGCCAGCAGCCAAGGAAAAGGCATCTACGAGCAGTACTTC CASSQGKGIYEQYF
few TRBJ1-2 14 TRBV24-1 TRBD1 TGTGCCACCAGTGAGATCGACAGGGCTTATGGCTACACCTTC CATSEIDRAYGYTF
NA TRBJ2-7 13 TRBV28 NA TGTGCCAGCAGTGACGCCGGGGACTACGAGCAGTACTTC CASSDAGDYEQYF
NA TRBJ2-7 14 TRBV10-3 TRBD2 TGTGCCATCAGTGAGGGCGGGAGCGCCTACGAGCAGTACTTC CAISEGGSAYEQYF
few TRBJ1-1 14 TRBV10-3 TRBD1 TGTGCCATCAGAGAGACAGGGGGGAACACTGAAGCTTTCTTT CAIRETGGNTEAFF
few TRBJ2-2 15 TRBV12-3/TRBV12-4 TRBD1 TGTGCCAGCATGACCCGACAGGGGAACACCGGGGAGCTGTTTTTT CASMTRQGNTGELFF
many TRBJ2-3 16 TRBV5-4 TRBD2 TGTGCCAGCAGCTTGTACGGGAGGGCCGGCACAGATACGCAGTATTTT CASSLYGRAGTDTQYF
NA TRBJ2-1 14 TRBV11-1 NA TGTGCCAGCTTTGTCGGGTGTACCTACAATGAGCAGTTCTTC CASFVGCTYNEQFF
NA TRBJ1-2 12 TRBV30 NA TGTGCCTGGAGTCGACTGCGAGAGGGCTACACCTTC CAWSRLREGYTF
NA TRBJ1-1 14 TRBV10-3 TRBD1 TGTGCCATCAGTTCGGACAGGGGGCGATTAAATGCTTTCTTT CAISSDRGRLNAFF
NA TRBJ2-1 11 TRBV12-5 NA TGTGCTAGTGGTTTCGGCGGTGAGCAGTTCTTC CASGFGGEQFF
NA TRBJ1-2 15 TRBV7-3 NA TGTGCCAGCAGCTTAAATCCGGGAAGGGGGTATGGCTACACCTTC CASSLNPGRGYGYTF
many TRBJ2-7 16 TRBV20-1 NA TGCAGTGCTAGTATCGGAGGGGGCGGACGGCTCTACGAGCAGTACTTC CSASIGGGGRLYEQYF
NA TRBJ2-1 16 TRBV28 NA TGTGCCAGCAGTCCCACCGTAGGCCCTCTATACAATGAGCAGTTCTTC CASSPTVGPLYNEQFF
NA TRBJ1-2 13 TRBV12-3/TRBV12-4 NA TGTGCCAGCAGCTCCCCTCTGAGAGGTGGCTACACCTTC CASSSPLRGGYTF
few TRBJ1-2 12 TRBV19 NA TGTGCCAGTAGACTCGGACTCAATGGCTACACCTTC CASRLGLNGYTF
NA TRBJ1-2 10 TRBV20-1 NA TGCAGTGCTAGAGTTGGCGGCTACACCTTC CSARVGGYTF
few TRBJ2-7 14 TRBV28 TRBD1 TGTGCCAGCAGGGCCGGGACAGGGTTGTACGAGCAGTACTTC CASRAGTGLYEQYF
NA TRBJ2-5 15 TRBV7-8 TRBD2 TGTGCCAGCAGCTTAAGGCGGGAGGACTCAGGGACCCAGTACTTC CASSLRREDSGTQYF
few TRBJ2-2 12 TRBV10-1 NA TGCGCCAGCAGTGAAGACGCCGGGGAGCTGTTTTTT CASSEDAGELFF
few TRBJ2-2 18 TRBV5-4 TRBD2 TGTGCCAGCAGCCATGATACTAGCGGGAGGACTAGCACCGGGGAGCTGTTTTTT CASSHDTSGRTSTGELFF